Listed below are T cell receptor beta chains from one sample, sequenced in a study of blood T cell repertoires in COVID-19. Produced via immunoSEQ multiplex PCR; TCRdb's table is partial and in-frame only. The sample yields some 66,000 clones, approximately 82% seen once. Sequences were obtained from peripheral blood. Source of these receptors: a man aged 55-75 years with acute or convalescent COVID-19. CDR3s include the opening cysteine and the closing phenylalanine or tryptophan. Fields, in order: V gene, CDR3 protein.

>TRBV7-2
CASSLGWVTGNSGNTIYF
>TRBV7-2
CASSLEGVGQGNGNTIYF
>TRBV6-2/TRBV6-3
CASSPGHYTGELFF
>TRBV12-5
CASGSGTVQSSYNEQFF
>TRBV6-1
CASSEKAGIVNTIYF
>TRBV6-2/TRBV6-3
CASSRGTGDICYF
>TRBV14
CASSQNPIGRNTEAFF
>TRBV3-1/TRBV3-2
CASSRRTGTDTQYF
>TRBV14
CASSLRRVARAEAFF
>TRBV19
CASSNQGEQYF